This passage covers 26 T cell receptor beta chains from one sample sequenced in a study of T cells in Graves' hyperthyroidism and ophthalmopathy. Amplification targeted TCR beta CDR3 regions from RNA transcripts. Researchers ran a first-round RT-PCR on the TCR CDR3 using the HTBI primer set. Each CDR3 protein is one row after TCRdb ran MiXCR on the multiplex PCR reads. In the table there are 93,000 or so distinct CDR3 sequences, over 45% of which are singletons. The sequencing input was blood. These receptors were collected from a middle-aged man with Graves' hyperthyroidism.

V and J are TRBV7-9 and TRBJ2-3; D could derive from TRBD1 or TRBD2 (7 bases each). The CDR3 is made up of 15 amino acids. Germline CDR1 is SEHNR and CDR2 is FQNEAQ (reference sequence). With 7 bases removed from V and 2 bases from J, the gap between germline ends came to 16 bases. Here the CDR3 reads CASKGGQGDTDTQYF. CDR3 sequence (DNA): TGTGCCAGCAAGGGAGGGCAGGGGGACACAGATACGCAGTATTTT.

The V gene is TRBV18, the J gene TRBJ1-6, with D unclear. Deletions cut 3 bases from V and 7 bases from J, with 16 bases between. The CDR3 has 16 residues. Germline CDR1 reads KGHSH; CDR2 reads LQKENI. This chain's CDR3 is CASSPFPGADNSPLHF. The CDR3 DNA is TGTGCCAGCTCACCCTTCCCCGGTGCCGACAATTCACCCCTCCACTTT.

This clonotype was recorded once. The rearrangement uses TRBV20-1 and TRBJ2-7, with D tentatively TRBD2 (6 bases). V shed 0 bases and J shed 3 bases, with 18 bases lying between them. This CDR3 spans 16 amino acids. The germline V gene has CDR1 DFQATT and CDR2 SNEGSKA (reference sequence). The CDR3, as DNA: TGCAGTGCTAGAGACCGACCCGACGGACTACGCTACGAGCAGTACTTC. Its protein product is CSARDRPDGLRYEQYF.

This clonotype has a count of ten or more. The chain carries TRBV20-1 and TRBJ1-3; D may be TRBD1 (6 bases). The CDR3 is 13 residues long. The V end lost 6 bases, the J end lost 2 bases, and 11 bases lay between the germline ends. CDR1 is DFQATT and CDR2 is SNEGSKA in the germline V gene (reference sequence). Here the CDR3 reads CSAQRGAGNTIYF. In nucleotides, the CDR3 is TGCAGTGCCCAAAGGGGGGCTGGAAACACCATATATTTT.

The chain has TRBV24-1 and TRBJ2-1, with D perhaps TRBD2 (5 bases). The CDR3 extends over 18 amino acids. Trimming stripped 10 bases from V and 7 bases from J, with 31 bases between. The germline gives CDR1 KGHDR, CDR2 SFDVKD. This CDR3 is CATDGASSPPVRGNEQFF. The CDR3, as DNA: TGTGCCACGGATGGTGCCAGCTCACCGCCCGTAAGAGGGAATGAGCAGTTCTTC.

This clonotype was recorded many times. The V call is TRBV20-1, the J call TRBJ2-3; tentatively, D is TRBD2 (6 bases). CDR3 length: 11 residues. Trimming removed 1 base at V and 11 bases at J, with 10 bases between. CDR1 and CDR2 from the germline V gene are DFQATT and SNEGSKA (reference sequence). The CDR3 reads CSARGRDWQYF. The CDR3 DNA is TGCAGTGCTAGAGGCCGGGACTGGCAGTATTTT.

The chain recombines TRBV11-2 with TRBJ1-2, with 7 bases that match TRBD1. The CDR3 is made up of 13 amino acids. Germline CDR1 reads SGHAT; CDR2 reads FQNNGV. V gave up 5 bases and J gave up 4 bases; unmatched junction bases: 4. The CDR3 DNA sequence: TGTGCCAGCAGCCTGGGACAGTCCTATGGCTACACCTTC. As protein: CASSLGQSYGYTF.

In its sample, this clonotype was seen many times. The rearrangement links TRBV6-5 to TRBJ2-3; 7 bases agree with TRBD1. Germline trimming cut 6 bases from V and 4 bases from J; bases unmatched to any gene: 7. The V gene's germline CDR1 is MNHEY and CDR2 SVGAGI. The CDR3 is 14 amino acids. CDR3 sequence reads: CASRRDRVADTQYF. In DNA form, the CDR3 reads TGTGCCAGCAGAAGAGACAGGGTAGCAGATACGCAGTATTTT.

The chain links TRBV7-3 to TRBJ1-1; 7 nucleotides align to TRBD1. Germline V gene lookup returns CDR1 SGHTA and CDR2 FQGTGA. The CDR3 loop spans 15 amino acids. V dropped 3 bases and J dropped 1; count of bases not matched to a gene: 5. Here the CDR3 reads CASSLVDRENTEAFF. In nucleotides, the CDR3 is TGTGCCAGCAGCTTGGTCGACAGGGAGAACACTGAAGCTTTCTTT.

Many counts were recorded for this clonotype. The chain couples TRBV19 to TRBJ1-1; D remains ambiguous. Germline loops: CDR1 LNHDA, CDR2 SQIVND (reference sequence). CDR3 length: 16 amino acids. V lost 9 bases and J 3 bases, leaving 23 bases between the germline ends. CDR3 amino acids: CASRRQRGVLDTEAFF. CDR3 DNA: TGTGCCAGCCGGAGGCAGCGGGGTGTTTTGGACACTGAAGCTTTCTTT.

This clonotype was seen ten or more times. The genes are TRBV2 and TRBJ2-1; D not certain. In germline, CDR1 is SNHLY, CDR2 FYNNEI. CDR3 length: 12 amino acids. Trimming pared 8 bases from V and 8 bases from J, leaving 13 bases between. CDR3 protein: CASRRLDHEQFF. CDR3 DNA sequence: TGTGCCAGCCGACGATTGGACCATGAGCAGTTCTTC.

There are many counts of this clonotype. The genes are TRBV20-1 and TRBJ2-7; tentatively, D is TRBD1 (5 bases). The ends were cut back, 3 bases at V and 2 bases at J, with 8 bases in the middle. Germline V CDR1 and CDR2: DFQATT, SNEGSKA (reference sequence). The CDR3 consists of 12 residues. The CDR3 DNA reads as TGCAGTGCTAGTCGACAGCCCTACGAGCAGTACTTC. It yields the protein CSASRQPYEQYF.

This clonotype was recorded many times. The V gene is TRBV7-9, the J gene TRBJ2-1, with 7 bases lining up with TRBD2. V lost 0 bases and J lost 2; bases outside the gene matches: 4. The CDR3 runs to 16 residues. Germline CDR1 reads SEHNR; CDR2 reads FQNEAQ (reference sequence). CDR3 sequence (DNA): TGTGCCAGCAGCTTAGCGGGGGGGATAACCTACAATGAGCAGTTCTTC. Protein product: CASSLAGGITYNEQFF.

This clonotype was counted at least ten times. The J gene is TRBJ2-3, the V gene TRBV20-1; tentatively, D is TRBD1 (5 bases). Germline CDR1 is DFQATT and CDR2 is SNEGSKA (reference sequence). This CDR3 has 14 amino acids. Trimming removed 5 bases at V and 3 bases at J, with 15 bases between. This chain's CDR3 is CSALTPQETDTQYF. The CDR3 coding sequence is TGCAGTGCTTTGACTCCACAGGAAACAGATACGCAGTATTTT.

CDR3 region: CASSEVGQPQHF. CDR3 DNA: TGTGCCAGCAGTGAAGTCGGTCAGCCCCAGCATTTT. The rearrangement links TRBV2 to TRBJ1-5; D is unclear. The CDR3 loop spans 12 amino acids. V lost 1 base, J lost 6 bases, and 4 bases lay in between. Germline V gives CDR1 SNHLY, CDR2 FYNNEI.

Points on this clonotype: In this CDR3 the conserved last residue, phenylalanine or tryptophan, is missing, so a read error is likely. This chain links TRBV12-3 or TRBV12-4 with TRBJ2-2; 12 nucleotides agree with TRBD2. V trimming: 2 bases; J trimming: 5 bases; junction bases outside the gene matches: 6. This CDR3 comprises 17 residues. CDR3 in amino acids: CASSLKRLAGVTGELFS. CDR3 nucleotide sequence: TGTGCCAGCAGTTTAAAGAGACTAGCGGGAGTTACCGGGGAGCTGTTTTCT.

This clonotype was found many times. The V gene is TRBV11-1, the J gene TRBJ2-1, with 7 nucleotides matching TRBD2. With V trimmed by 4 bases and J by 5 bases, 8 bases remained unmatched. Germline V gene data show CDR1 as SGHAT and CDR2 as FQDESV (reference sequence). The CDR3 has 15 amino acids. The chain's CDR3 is CASSYLAELNNEQFF. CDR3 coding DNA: TGTGCCAGCAGCTACCTAGCGGAGCTTAACAATGAGCAGTTCTTC. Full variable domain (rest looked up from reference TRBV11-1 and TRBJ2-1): EAEVAQSPRYKITEKSQAVAFWCDPISGHATLYWYRQILGQGPELLVQFQDESVVDDSQLPKDRFSAERLKGVDSTLKIQPAELGDSAMYLCASSYLAELNNEQFFGPGTRLTVL.

The CDR3 loop is CSASPAGELFF. The CDR3 nucleotides read TGCAGTGCTTCCCCTGCCGGGGAGCTGTTTTTT. The chain has TRBV20-1 and TRBJ2-2; D is undetermined. Germline V lookup: CDR1 DFQATT, CDR2 SNEGSKA (reference sequence). The CDR3 is 11 amino acids. The V and J ends lost 5 bases and 6 bases respectively, with 7 bases between them.

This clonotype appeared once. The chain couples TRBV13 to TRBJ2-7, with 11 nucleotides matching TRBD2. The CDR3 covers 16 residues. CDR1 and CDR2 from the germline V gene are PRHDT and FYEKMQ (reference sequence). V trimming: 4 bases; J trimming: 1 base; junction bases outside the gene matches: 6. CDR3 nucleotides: TGTGCCAGCAGCTCAACCCTAGCGGGGGGTTCCTACGAGCAGTACTTC. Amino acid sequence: CASSSTLAGGSYEQYF.

The CDR3 DNA sequence: TGTGCCAGCAGCCCCCGAAGGGAAGGGGACGGGGAGCTGTTTTTT. Translation: CASSPRREGDGELFF. The chain employs TRBV9 and TRBJ2-2; a possible D gene is TRBD1 (5 bases). With 4 bases removed from V and 7 bases from J, the gap between germline ends came to 17 bases. The CDR3 runs to 15 residues. Germline V CDR1 and CDR2: SGDLS, YYNGEE.

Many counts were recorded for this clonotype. DNA of the CDR3: TGTGCCAGCAGCTTTGCGGGGGTTAATTACGAGCAGTACTTC. Protein product: CASSFAGVNYEQYF. This chain links TRBV7-2 with TRBJ2-7; 7 bases line up with TRBD2. Germline V lookup: CDR1 SGHTA, CDR2 FQGNSA. The CDR3 loop spans 14 amino acids. Trimming at V came to 3 bases and at J to 4 bases, leaving 6 bases not matched to a gene.

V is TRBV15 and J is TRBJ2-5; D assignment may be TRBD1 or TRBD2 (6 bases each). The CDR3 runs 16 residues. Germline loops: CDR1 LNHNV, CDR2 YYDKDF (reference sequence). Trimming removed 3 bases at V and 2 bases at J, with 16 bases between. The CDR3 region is CATSRRGGSEQETQYF. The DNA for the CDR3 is TGTGCCACCAGCAGGCGAGGGGGGTCAGAACAAGAGACCCAGTACTTC.

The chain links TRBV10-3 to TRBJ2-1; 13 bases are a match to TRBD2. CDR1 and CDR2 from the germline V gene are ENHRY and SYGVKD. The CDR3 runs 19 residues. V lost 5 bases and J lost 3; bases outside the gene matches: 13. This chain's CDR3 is CAISLLAGGPLELYNEQFF. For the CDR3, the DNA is TGTGCCATCAGTTTACTAGCGGGAGGGCCTTTGGAACTCTACAATGAGCAGTTCTTC.

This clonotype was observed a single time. CDR3 amino acids: CSVGPNYNEQFF. CDR3 nucleotides: TGCAGCGTAGGTCCCAACTACAATGAGCAGTTCTTC. The chain is built from TRBV29-1 and TRBJ2-1, with no clear D. Germline V CDR1 and CDR2: SQVTM, ANQGSEA. The CDR3 runs 12 residues. V lost 6 bases, J lost 3 bases, and 9 bases lay in between.

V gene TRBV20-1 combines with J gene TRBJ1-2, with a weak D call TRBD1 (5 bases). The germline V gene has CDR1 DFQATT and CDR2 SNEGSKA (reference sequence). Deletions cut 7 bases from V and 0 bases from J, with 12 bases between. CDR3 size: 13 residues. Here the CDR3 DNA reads TGCAGTGTCAGGGCAGGACCTAACTATGGCTACACCTTC. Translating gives CSVRAGPNYGYTF.

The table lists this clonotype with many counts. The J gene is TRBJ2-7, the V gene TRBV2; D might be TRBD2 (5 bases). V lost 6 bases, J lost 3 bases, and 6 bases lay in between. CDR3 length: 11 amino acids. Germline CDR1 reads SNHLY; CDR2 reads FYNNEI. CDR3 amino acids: CASRRVYEQYF. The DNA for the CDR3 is TGTGCCAGCAGGAGGGTCTACGAGCAGTACTTC.